These 7 T cell receptor beta chains share one sample of origin, sequenced in a study of metastatic and nonmetastatic thyroid tumors. Through MiXCR, TCRdb re-clonotyped the PCR reads. The data show 26,000 or so clones, 3.7% seen once. Among the patients, none had received any treatment before thyroid surgery. The sample taken for sequencing was blood. The receptors originated from a male donor with papillary thyroid cancer or a benign thyroid nodule (not recorded which). Some clones in this sample may be carry-over from other donors' samples.

This chain uses TRBV27 with TRBJ2-7, with unresolved D. The CDR3 runs to 15 residues. Germline loops: CDR1 MNHEY, CDR2 SMNVEV (reference sequence). The ends were cut back, 5 bases at V and 0 bases at J, with 14 bases in the middle. The CDR3 here is CASSPRGLGSYEQYF. DNA of the CDR3: TGTGCCAGCAGTCCCAGAGGTCTAGGCTCCTACGAGCAGTACTTC.

The rearrangement links TRBV20-1 to TRBJ1-2; unclear D gene. This CDR3 region has 13 residues. Between the trimmed V and J ends, which lost 1 base and 1 base, there was a span of 7 bases. Germline-derived CDR1 and CDR2 are DFQATT and SNEGSKA (reference sequence). CDR3 sequence: CSARGLGNYGYTF. CDR3 nucleotide sequence: TGCAGTGCTAGAGGGCTTGGTAACTATGGCTACACCTTC.

At least ten counts were recorded for this clone. Just one base apart from a much larger clone, this may be a read error. The chain joins TRBV11-2 to TRBJ2-1; D not resolved. Germline V CDR1 and CDR2: SGHAT, FQNNGV. The germline V and J ends were trimmed by 5 bases and 5 bases, with 19 bases remaining between them. The CDR3 covers 16 residues. The CDR3 region is CASSKLATISNNEQFF. The DNA for the CDR3 is TGTGCCAGCAGCAAGCTGGCGACGATTTCCAACAATGAGCAGTTCTTC.

V and J are TRBV12-3 or TRBV12-4 and TRBJ2-7; TRBD2 is a possible D gene (6 bases). V gave up 6 bases and J gave up 1 base, with 10 bases separating them. The CDR3 sequence is 13 residues long. The CDR3 DNA follows: TGTGCCAGCAGCGGGAGCATTTCCTACGAGCAGTACTTC. Amino acid sequence: CASSGSISYEQYF.

A few counts support this clone. The rearrangement joins TRBV28 to TRBJ2-7; no reliable D call. Trimming left V 4 bases short and J 5 bases short, with 9 bases between. This CDR3 comprises 12 residues. Per the germline V gene, CDR1 is MDHEN and CDR2 is SYDVKM. CDR3: CASSSGLNEQYF. As DNA, the CDR3 is TGTGCCAGCAGTTCAGGCTTGAACGAGCAGTACTTC.

This clone appeared many times. The V call is TRBV19, the J call TRBJ2-5; TRBD2 aligns across 11 bases. Germline trimming cut 5 bases from V and 5 bases from J; bases unmatched to any gene: 4. Looked up from germline, CDR1 is LNHDA and CDR2 is SQIVND (reference sequence). The CDR3 sequence is 14 residues long. The CDR3 DNA reads as TGTGCCAGTAGTGATAGCGGGAGGGTCGAGACCCAGTACTTC. Translation: CASSDSGRVETQYF.

In its sample, this clone was seen a few times. V usage is TRBV5-8 and J usage is TRBJ2-7, with D tentatively TRBD1 (5 bases). Trimming pared 4 bases from V and 7 bases from J, leaving 24 bases between. This CDR3 has 16 amino acids. Germline V lookup: CDR1 SGHTS, CDR2 YDEGEE. CDR3 sequence (DNA): TGTGCCAGCAGCCGACTTGGGGCGCCCCTTAAGAGTGAGCAGTACTTC. Amino acids: CASSRLGAPLKSEQYF.